A single sample gave rise to the 11 T cell receptor beta chains below, sequenced in a study of cytomegalovirus exposure and HLA in healthy donors. A multiplex PCR was run with 60 Vbeta primers and 13 Jbeta primers. Repertoires were generated with immunoSEQ multiplex PCR, while TCRdb's copy carries only in-frame clones and drops some. The sample records about 130,000 clones, less than 85% being singletons. The specimen was PBMCs. These receptors were obtained from a man between 18 and 29 years old in good health and CMV-seropositive.

The table lists this clone with a few counts. CDR3 amino acids: CASSFSGLAHEQYV. CDR3 sequence (DNA): TGTGCCAGCAGCTTCTCAGGACTAGCCCACGAGCAGTACGTC. The V call is TRBV2, the J call TRBJ2-7; TRBD2 matches at 8 bases. The germline CDR1 and CDR2 sequences are SNHLY and FYNNEI. Trimming took 6 bases from V and 5 from J; bases not matched to a gene: 9. The CDR3 has 14 residues.

This clone was seen a handful of times. This chain links TRBV4-1 with TRBJ1-3; D is unclear. V was pared by 0 bases and J by 4 bases, with 10 bases between. This CDR3 has 15 residues. The germline V gene encodes CDR1 MGHRA and CDR2 YSYEKL. The DNA of the CDR3 is TGCGCCAGCAGCCAAGATTGGTCGGGGGGAAACACCATATATTTT. This codes for CASSQDWSGGNTIYF.

This clone was found a few times. V gene TRBV19 combines with J gene TRBJ2-1, with 10 bases identical to TRBD1. Germline assignment: CDR1 LNHDA and CDR2 SQIVND (reference sequence). V dropped 4 bases and J dropped 7; count of bases not matched to a gene: 7. The CDR3 contains 15 residues. CDR3 nucleotides: TGTGCCAGTAGTACCCCGACAGGGGGCTTAAATGAGCAGTTCTTC. Translated: CASSTPTGGLNEQFF.

The chain carries TRBV5-1 and TRBJ2-7, with a tentative D call TRBD1 (5 bases). V shed 4 bases and J shed 7 bases, with 12 bases lying between them. CDR1 SGHRS and CDR2 YFSETQ come from the germline V gene. The CDR3 totals 12 residues. The CDR3: CASSREKGEQYF. As DNA, the CDR3 is TGCGCCAGCAGCCGCGAGAAGGGGGAGCAGTACTTC.

The sample holds a few counts of this clone. The chain links TRBV5-1 to TRBJ1-4; TRBD1 aligns across 7 bases. This CDR3 is built from 15 residues. Losses at the gene ends were 4 bases for V and 5 bases for J; bases not matched to a gene: 8. CDR1 SGHRS and CDR2 YFSETQ come from the germline V gene. The CDR3 sequence is CASSRADRSNEKLFF. CDR3 DNA sequence: TGCGCCAGCAGCCGAGCGGACAGGTCGAATGAAAAACTGTTTTTT. The complete variable domain, with remaining parts taken from reference TRBV5-1 and TRBJ1-4, reads KAGVTQTPRYLIKTRGQQVTLSCSPISGHRSVSWYQQTPGQGLQFLFEYFSETQRNKGNFPGRFSGRQFSNSRSEMNVSTLELGDSALYLCASSRADRSNEKLFFGSGTQLSVL.

This clone was recorded only once. The CDR3 is CASRFQGSNQPQHF. CDR3 nucleotide sequence: TGTGCCAGCAGATTTCAGGGGAGCAATCAGCCCCAGCATTTT. This chain connects TRBV28 to TRBJ1-5, with D possibly TRBD1 on 6 matching bases. The germline V gene encodes CDR1 MDHEN and CDR2 SYDVKM. There are 14 residues in the CDR3. V was trimmed by 6 bases and J by 1 base, leaving 10 bases between them.

V is TRBV29-1 and J is TRBJ1-2, with 8 bases that match TRBD1. Germline V lookup: CDR1 SQVTM, CDR2 ANQGSEA. Trimming took 6 bases from V and 7 from J; bases not matched to a gene: 10. This CDR3 has 13 residues. CDR3 bases: TGCAGCGTGGGAGAGGACAGGGTATCTGGCTACACCTTC. This gives the protein CSVGEDRVSGYTF.

The chain links TRBV10-3 to TRBJ2-5; 12 positions match TRBD2. After removal of 9 bases from V and 2 bases from J, the junction contained 4 bases not matched to a gene. The CDR3 consists of 14 residues. CDR1 and CDR2 (germline): ENHRY, SYGVKD. The CDR3 spells CAIRTSGAQETQYF. CDR3 DNA: TGTGCCATACGGACTAGCGGGGCTCAAGAGACCCAGTACTTC.

This clone was seen a few times. The chain joins TRBV11-2 to TRBJ2-2; D is unresolved. Trimming cost V 1 base and J 6 bases, with 6 bases left between them. This CDR3 is 13 amino acids long. Germline loops: CDR1 SGHAT, CDR2 FQNNGV. The CDR3 loop reads CASSLGVPGELFF. DNA for the CDR3: TGTGCCAGCAGCTTAGGAGTACCCGGGGAGCTGTTTTTT. The variable domain in full, with the rest retrieved from reference TRBV11-2 and TRBJ2-2, is EAGVAQSPRYKIIEKRQSVAFWCNPISGHATLYWYQQILGQGPKLLIQFQNNGVVDDSQLPKDRFSAERLKGVDSTLKIQPAKLEDSAVYLCASSLGVPGELFFGEGSRLTVL.

The DNA for the CDR3 is TGTGCCAGCTCACCACTTCCCTGGCCTGCCTACGAGCAGTACTTC. It codes for CASSPLPWPAYEQYF. V and J are TRBV18 and TRBJ2-7, with D uncertain. CDR3 size: 15 residues. V was cut by 1 base and J by 2 bases, with 12 bases left in between. Germline lookup yields CDR1 KGHSH and CDR2 LQKENI.

On this clone: One end of the junction does not line up with germline, which may come from a read error. The V call is TRBV5-4, the J call TRBJ2-7; 8 nucleotides match TRBD1. CDR1 and CDR2 from the germline V gene are SGHNT and YYREEE (reference sequence). This CDR3 comprises 13 residues. CDR3 region: CASTLDRVSEQYF. CDR3 coding DNA: TGTGCCAGCACCTTGGACAGGGTCTCCGAGCAGTACTTC.